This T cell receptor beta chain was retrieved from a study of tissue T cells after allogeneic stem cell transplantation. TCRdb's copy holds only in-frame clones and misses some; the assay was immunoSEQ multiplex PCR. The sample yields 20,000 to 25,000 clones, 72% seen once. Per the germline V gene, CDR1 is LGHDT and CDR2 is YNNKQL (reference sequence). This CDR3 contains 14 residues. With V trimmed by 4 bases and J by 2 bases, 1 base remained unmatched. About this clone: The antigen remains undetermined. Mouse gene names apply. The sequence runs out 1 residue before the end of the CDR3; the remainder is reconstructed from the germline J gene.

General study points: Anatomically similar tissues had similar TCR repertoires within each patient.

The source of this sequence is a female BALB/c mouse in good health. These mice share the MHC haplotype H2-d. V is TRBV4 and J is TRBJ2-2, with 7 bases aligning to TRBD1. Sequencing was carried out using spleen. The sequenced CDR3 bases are TGTGCCAGCAGCTCGGACAGGAACACCGGGCAGCTCTAC. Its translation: CASSSDRNTGQLY. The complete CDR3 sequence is CASSSDRNTGQLYF. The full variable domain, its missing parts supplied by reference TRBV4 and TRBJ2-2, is ETAVFQTPNYHVTQVGNEVSFNCKQTLGHDTMYWYKQDSKKLLKIMFSYNNKQLIVNETVPRRFSPQSSDKAHLNLRIKSVEPEDSAVYLCASSSDRNTGQLYFGEGSKLTVL.